This T cell receptor beta chain was recovered during a study of cytomegalovirus exposure and HLA in healthy donors. Trimming took off 1 base at V and 4 bases at J, with 13 bases between the two ends. Germline V gene data show CDR1 as MGHRA and CDR2 as YSYEKL. This CDR3 has 16 residues. All the people who gave samples were healthy bone marrow donors. PCR involved 60 Vbeta and 13 Jbeta primers. TCRdb's table, derived via immunoSEQ multiplex PCR, lists solely in-frame clones and lacks some. The table lists 50,000 to 60,000 clones, with 3% to 4% in the top ten. Input material: PBMCs. V and J are TRBV4-1 and TRBJ1-4, with a weak D call TRBD1 (5 bases). This sequence originates from a male donor in good health and CMV-seronegative. The CDR3 region has the DNA TGCGCCAGCAGCCAAGTGGGGGGAAGGTATAATGAAAAACTGTTTTTT. This gives the protein CASSQVGGRYNEKLFF.